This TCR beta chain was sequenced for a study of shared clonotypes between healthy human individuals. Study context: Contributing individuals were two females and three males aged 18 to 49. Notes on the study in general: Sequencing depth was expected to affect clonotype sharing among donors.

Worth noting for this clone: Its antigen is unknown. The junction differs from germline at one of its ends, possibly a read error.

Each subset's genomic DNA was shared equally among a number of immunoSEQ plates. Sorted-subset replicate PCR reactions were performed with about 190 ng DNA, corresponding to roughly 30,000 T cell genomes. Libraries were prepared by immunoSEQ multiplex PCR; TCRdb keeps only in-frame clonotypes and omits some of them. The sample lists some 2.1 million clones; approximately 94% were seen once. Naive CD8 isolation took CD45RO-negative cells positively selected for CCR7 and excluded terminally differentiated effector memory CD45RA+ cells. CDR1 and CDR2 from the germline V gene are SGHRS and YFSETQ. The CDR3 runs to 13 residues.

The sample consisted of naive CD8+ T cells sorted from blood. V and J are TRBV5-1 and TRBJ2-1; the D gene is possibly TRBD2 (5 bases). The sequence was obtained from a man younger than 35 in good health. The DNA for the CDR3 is TGCGCCAGCAGCCCGGACTCCTCCAATGAGCAGTTCTTC. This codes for CASSPDSSNEQFF.